This T cell receptor (beta chain) comes out of a study of long-term antiretroviral therapy in people with HIV. General observations from the study: When set beside controls, HIV repertoires had CDR3 length ranges that were narrower.

The assay used was immunoSEQ (version v3.0), run at survey level. For every sample, sequencing targeted roughly 40,000-50,000 T-cell genomes. Only in-frame clones appear in the TCRdb table, and some are missing; sequencing was by immunoSEQ multiplex PCR. The table lists over 10,000 clones, more than 70% of them singletons, with under 25% in the top ten. V was pared by 0 bases and J by 4 bases, with 13 bases between. CDR1 and CDR2 (germline): SGHNT, YYREEE (reference sequence). This CDR3 is built from 15 residues. On this clone itself: Its matching antigen is unknown.

The receptor comes from a woman in her 40s with HIV. The source was unsorted PBMCs, collected 0.5 years before starting antiretroviral therapy. This chain joins TRBV5-4 and TRBJ1-2; possible D gene TRBD1, 5 bases. The CDR3 sequence: CASSLDPTGGYGYTF. As DNA, the CDR3 is TGTGCCAGCAGCTTGGACCCGACGGGGGGCTATGGCTACACCTTC.